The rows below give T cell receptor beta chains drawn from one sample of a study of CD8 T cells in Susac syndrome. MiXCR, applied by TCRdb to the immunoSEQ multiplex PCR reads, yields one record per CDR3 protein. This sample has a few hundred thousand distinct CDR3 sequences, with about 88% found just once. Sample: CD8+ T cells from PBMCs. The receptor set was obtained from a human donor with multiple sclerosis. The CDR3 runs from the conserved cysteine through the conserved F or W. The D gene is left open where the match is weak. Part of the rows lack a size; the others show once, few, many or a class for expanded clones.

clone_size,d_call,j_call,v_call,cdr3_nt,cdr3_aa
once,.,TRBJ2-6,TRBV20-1,TGCAGTGCTCTCGTCCACTCTGGGGCCAACGTCCTGACTTTC,CSALVHSGANVLTF
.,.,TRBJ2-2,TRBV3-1,TGTGCCATAGGAAAGAACACCGGGGAGCTGTTTTTT,CAIGKNTGELFF
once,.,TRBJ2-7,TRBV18,TGTGCCAGCTCACCACCAAGGGATCCCCTGGGGTACGAGCAGTACTTC,CASSPPRDPLGYEQYF
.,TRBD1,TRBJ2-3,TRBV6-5,TGTGCCAGCAGTACGGGGGGACAGGGAAGGGATACGCAGTATTTT,CASSTGGQGRDTQYF
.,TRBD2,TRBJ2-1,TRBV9,TGTGCCAGCAGCGTAGTGGCGGGGGGGCCGCTTGAGCAGTTCTTC,CASSVVAGGPLEQFF
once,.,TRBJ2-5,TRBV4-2,TGTGCCAGCAGCCAAGCCTTAGTGGACCTCTACATGAGGACCCAGTACTTC,CASSQALVDLYMRTQYF
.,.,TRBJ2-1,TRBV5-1,TGCGCCAGCAGCTGGACCAGTGTCTCCTACAATGAGCAGTTCTTC,CASSWTSVSYNEQFF
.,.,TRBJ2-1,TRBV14,TGTGCCAGCAGCCAAAGGACGGGCCTTGCTGAGCAGTTCTTC,CASSQRTGLAEQFF
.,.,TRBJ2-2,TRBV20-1,TGCAGTGCTAGCGACTCACCCGGGGAGCTGTTTTTT,CSASDSPGELFF
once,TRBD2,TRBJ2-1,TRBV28,TGTGCCAGCAGGCTTAGCGGGGGGGCCGTTGAGCAGTTCTTC,CASRLSGGAVEQFF
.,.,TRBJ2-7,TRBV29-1,TGCAGCGTTGTGGGCCATTCTTACGAGCAGTACTTC,CSVVGHSYEQYF
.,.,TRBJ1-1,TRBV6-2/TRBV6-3,TGTGCCAGCAGTTACTCGATAAGAACACCGAACACTGAAGCTTTCTTT,CASSYSIRTPNTEAFF
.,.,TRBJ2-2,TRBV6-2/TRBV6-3,TGTGCCAGCAGTTATGAGCGCTACACCGGGGAGCTGTTTTTT,CASSYERYTGELFF
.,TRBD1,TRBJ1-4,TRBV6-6,TGTGCCAGCAGGGCCCGGGACAGGGTACTTAATGAAAAACTGTTTTTT,CASRARDRVLNEKLFF
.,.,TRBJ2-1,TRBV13,TGTGCCAGCAGCTTAGACCGGAATGAGCAGTTCTTC,CASSLDRNEQFF
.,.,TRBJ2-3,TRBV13,TGTGCCAGCAGCGGGCGGACAGGCACAGATACGCAGTATTTT,CASSGRTGTDTQYF
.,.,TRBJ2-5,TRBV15,TGTGCCACTAAGGGGGGGTTTGAAGAGACCCAGTACTTC,CATKGGFEETQYF